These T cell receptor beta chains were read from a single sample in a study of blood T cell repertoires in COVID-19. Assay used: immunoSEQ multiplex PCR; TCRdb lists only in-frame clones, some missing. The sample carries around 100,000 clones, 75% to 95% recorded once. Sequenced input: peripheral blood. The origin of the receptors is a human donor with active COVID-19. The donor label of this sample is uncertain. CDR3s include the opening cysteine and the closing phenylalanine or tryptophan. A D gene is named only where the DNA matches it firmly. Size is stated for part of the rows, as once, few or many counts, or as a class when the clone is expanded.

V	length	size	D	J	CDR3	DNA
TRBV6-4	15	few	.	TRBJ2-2	CASSEEDSNTGELFF	TGTGCCAGCAGTGAAGAGGACAGCAACACCGGGGAGCTGTTTTTT
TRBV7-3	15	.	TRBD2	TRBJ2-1	CASSFGLGVGNEQFF	TGTGCCAGCAGCTTCGGACTAGGGGTGGGGAATGAGCAGTTCTTC
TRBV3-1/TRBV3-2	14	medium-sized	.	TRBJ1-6	CASSQEYGYSPLHF	TGTGCCAGCAGCCAAGAATACGGGTATTCACCCCTCCACTTT
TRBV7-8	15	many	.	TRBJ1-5	CASSLGELSNQPQHF	TGTGCCAGCAGCTTAGGGGAGTTGTCGAATCAGCCCCAGCATTTT
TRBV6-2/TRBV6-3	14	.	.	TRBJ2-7	CASSTPRGAREQYF	TGTGCCAGCAGCACCCCTCGGGGGGCGAGAGAGCAGTACTTC
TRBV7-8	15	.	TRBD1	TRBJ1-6	CASSSLGQAESPLHF	TGTGCCAGCAGCTCCCTCGGACAGGCTGAATCACCCCTCCACTTT
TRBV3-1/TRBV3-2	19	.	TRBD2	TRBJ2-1	CASSQDEPSGGGIRDEQFF	TGTGCCAGCAGCCAAGATGAACCTAGCGGGGGAGGAATCCGAGATGAGCAGTTCTTC
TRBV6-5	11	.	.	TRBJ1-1	CASGENTEAFF	TGTGCCAGTGGAGAGAACACTGAAGCTTTCTTT
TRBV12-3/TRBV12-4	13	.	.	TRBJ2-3	CASCGGSQVTQYF	TGTGCCAGCTGTGGTGGGAGCCAGGTTACGCAGTATTTT
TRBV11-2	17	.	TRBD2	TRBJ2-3	CASSLDWLAGGTDTQYF	TGTGCCAGCAGCTTAGATTGGCTAGCGGGGGGCACAGATACGCAGTATTTT
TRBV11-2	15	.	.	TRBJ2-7	CASSLDRQRHYEQYF	TGTGCCAGCAGCTTAGATCGACAGAGACACTACGAGCAGTACTTC